Shown below are 5 T cell receptor beta chains from a single sample sequenced in a study of blood T cell repertoires in COVID-19. The protocol was immunoSEQ multiplex PCR, while the TCRdb copy is restricted to in-frame clones and leaves out a portion. The table lists about 200,000 clones, 70% to 90% of them singletons. The sequenced sample was peripheral blood. The receptors stem from a woman in her 50s with acute or convalescent COVID-19.

J is TRBJ1-5 and V is TRBV24-1; possible D gene TRBD1, 5 bases. Per germline, CDR1 KGHDR and CDR2 SFDVKD. The CDR3 has 12 residues. Trimming took 9 bases from V and 0 from J, leaving 5 bases between them. As DNA, the CDR3 is TGTGCCACCCAGGGTAGCAATCAGCCCCAGCATTTT. Translation gives CATQGSNQPQHF.

The V gene is TRBV15, the J gene TRBJ2-1, with D possibly TRBD2 on 5 matching bases. Germline V gene data show CDR1 as LNHNV and CDR2 as YYDKDF (reference sequence). This CDR3 is built from 17 residues. V shed 0 bases and J shed 6 bases, with 18 bases lying between them. Here the CDR3 DNA reads TGTGCCACCAGCAGAGATCATGGGCTAGCCTTGATCAATGAGCAGTTCTTC. This codes for CATSRDHGLALINEQFF.

This chain links TRBV18 with TRBJ1-1; 8 bases are a match to TRBD1. This CDR3 has 16 residues. The V and J ends lost 5 bases and 0 bases, in that order; junction bases with no gene match: 8. Germline assignment: CDR1 KGHSH and CDR2 LQKENI. CDR3 amino acids: CASSSDRGSMNTEAFF. The DNA for the CDR3 is TGTGCCAGCTCATCAGACAGGGGCTCCATGAACACTGAAGCTTTCTTT.

A remark on this clone: The same CDR3 arises from other DNA sequences in this sample as well. This sequence joins TRBV7-9 and TRBJ2-5; D ambiguous. Germline lookup yields CDR1 SEHNR and CDR2 FQNEAQ (reference sequence). The CDR3 consists of 11 residues. V lost 5 bases and J lost 2, with 3 bases in between. CDR3 in amino acids: CASSLQETQYF. CDR3 bases: TGTGCCAGCAGCCTACAAGAGACCCAGTACTTC.

V usage is TRBV11-2 and J usage is TRBJ1-2; D is unresolved. The CDR3 spans 13 residues. CDR1 and CDR2 (germline): SGHAT, FQNNGV. Trimming removed 1 base from V and 7 bases from J, with 10 bases in between. The CDR3 protein is CASSLGSRGGYTF. The CDR3 coding sequence is TGTGCCAGCAGCTTAGGCAGCCGGGGTGGCTACACCTTC.